Given below is one T cell receptor beta chain in context. The sample comes from a study of T cells after yellow fever vaccination. Trimming took off 0 bases at V and 6 bases at J, with 19 bases between the two ends. The CDR3 length is 16 residues. Germline-derived CDR1 and CDR2 are SGHRS and YFSETQ. TCR cDNA, made by 5'RACE template switching, carried an added universal primer site and UMIs. TCRdb passed the 5' RACE reads through MiXCR, listing each CDR3 protein once. The sample lists hundreds of thousands of distinct CDR3 sequences, 9% to 15% occurring once. The receptor was derived from a man aged 25-45 years who received the YFV17D yellow fever vaccine. Sequenced here: PBMCs, sampled on the day of the yellow fever booster vaccination. The rearrangement uses TRBV5-1 and TRBJ2-7; D may be TRBD1 or TRBD2 (5 bases each). The CDR3 region is CASSLGTVGPHLEQYF. DNA for the CDR3: TGCGCCAGCAGCTTGGGAACAGTGGGACCGCATCTCGAGCAGTACTTC.